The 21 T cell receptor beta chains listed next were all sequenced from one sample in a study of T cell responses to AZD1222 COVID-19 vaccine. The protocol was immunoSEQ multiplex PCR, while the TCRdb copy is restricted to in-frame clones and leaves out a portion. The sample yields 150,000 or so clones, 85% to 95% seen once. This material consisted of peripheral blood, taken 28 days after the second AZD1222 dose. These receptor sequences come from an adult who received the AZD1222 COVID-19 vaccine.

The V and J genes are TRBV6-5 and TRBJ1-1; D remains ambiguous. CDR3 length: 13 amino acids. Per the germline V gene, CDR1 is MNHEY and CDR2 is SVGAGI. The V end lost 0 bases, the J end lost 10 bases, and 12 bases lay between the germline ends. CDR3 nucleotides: TGTGCCAGCAGTTACTCGAACCTCCTCGTAGCTTTCTTT. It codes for CASSYSNLLVAFF.

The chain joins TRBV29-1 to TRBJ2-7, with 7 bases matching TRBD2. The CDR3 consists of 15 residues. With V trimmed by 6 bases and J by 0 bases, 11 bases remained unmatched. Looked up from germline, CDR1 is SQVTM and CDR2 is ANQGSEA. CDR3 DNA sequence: TGCAGCGTCGGGCAAACTAGGACTAGCTCCTACGAGCAGTACTTC. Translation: CSVGQTRTSSYEQYF.

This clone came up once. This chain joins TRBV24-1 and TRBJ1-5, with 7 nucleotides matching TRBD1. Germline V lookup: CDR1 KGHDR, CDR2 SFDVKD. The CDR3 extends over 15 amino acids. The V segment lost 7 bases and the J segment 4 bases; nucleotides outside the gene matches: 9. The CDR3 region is CATSPQGQTNQPQHF. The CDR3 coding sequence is TGTGCCACCAGCCCCCAGGGACAGACAAATCAGCCCCAGCATTTT.

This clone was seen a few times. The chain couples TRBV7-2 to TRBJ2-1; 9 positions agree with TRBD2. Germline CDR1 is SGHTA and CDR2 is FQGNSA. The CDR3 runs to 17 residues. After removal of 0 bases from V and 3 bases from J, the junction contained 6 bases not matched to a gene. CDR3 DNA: TGTGCCAGCAGCTTAGCGGTGCGCGGGAGGGGCTACAATGAGCAGTTCTTC. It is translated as CASSLAVRGRGYNEQFF. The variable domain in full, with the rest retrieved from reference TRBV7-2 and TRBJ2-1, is GAGVSQSPSNKVTEKGKDVELRCDPISGHTALYWYRQSLGQGLEFLIYFQGNSAPDKSGLPSDRFSAERTGGSVSTLTIQRTQQEDSAVYLCASSLAVRGRGYNEQFFGPGTRLTVL.

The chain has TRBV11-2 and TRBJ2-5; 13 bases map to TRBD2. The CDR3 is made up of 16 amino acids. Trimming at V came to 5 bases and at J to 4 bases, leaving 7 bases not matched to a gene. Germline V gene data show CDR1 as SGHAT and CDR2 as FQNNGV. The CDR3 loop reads CASSRRTSGSIETQYF. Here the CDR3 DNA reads TGTGCCAGCAGCAGGAGGACTAGCGGGAGTATAGAGACCCAGTACTTC.

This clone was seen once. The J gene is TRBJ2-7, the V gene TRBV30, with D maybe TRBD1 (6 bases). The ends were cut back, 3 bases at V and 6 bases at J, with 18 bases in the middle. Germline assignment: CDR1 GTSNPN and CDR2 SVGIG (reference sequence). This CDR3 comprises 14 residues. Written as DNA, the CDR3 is TGTGCCTGGAGCTTTTTGACAGGAAGTGCCGAGCAGTACTTC. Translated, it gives CAWSFLTGSAEQYF.

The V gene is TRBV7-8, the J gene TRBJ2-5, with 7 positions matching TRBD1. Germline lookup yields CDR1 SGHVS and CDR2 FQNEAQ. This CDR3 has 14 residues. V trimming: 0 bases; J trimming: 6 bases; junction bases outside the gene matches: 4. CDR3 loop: CASSLAEGAKTQYF. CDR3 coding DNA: TGTGCCAGCAGCTTAGCAGAGGGGGCGAAGACCCAGTACTTC.

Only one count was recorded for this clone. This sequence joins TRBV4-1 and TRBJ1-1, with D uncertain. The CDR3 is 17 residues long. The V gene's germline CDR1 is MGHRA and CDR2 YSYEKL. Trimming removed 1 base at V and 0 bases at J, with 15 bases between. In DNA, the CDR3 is TGCGCCAGCAGCCAAGGCAGAGGAAGGCAGGTGAACACTGAAGCTTTCTTT. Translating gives CASSQGRGRQVNTEAFF.

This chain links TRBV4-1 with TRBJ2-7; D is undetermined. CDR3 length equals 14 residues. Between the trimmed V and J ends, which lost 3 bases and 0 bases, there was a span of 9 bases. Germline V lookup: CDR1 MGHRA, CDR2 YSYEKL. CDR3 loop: CASSHLVSSYEQYF. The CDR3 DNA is TGCGCCAGCAGCCATCTGGTCAGCTCCTACGAGCAGTACTTC.

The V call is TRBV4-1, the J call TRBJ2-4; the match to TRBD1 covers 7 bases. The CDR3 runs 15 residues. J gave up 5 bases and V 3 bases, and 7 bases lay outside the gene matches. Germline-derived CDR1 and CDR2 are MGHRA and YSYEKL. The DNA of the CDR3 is TGCGCCAGCAGCCACGGAAGAGGGACAGAAAACATTCAGTACTTC. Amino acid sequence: CASSHGRGTENIQYF.

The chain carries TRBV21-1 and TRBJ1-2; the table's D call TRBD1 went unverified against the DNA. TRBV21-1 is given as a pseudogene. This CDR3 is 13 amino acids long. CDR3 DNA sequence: TGTGCCAGCCATCCGACAGGGCCCTATGGCTACACCTTC. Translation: CASHPTGPYGYTF.

CDR3: CASSFSGFGELFF. The CDR3 coding sequence is TGTGCCAGCAGCTTCTCGGGGTTCGGGGAGCTGTTTTTT. J is TRBJ2-2 and V is TRBV11-3; D is possibly TRBD2 (5 bases). V was cut by 3 bases and J by 7 bases, with 9 bases left in between. Germline lookup yields CDR1 SGHNT and CDR2 YENEEA. This CDR3 contains 13 residues. The complete variable domain, with remaining parts taken from reference TRBV11-3 and TRBJ2-2, reads EAGVVQSPRYKIIEKKQPVAFWCNPISGHNTLYWYLQNLGQGPELLIRYENEEAVDDSQLPKDRFSAERLKGVDSTLKIQPAELGDSAVYLCASSFSGFGELFFGEGSRLTVL.

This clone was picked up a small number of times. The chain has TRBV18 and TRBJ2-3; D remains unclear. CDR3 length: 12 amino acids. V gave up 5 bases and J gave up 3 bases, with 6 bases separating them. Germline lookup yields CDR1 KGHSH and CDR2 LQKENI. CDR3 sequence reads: CASSSRTDTQYF. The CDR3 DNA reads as TGTGCCAGCTCATCCCGTACAGATACGCAGTATTTT.

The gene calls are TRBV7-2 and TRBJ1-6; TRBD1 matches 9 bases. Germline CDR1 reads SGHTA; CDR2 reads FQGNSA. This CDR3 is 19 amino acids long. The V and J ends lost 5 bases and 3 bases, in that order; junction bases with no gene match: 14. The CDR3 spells CASSGDRDKWFGYNSPLHF. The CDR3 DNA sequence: TGTGCCAGCAGCGGGGACAGGGATAAGTGGTTTGGCTATAATTCACCCCTCCACTTT. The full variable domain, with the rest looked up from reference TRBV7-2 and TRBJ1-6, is GAGVSQSPSNKVTEKGKDVELRCDPISGHTALYWYRQSLGQGLEFLIYFQGNSAPDKSGLPSDRFSAERTGGSVSTLTIQRTQQEDSAVYLCASSGDRDKWFGYNSPLHFGNGTRLTVT.

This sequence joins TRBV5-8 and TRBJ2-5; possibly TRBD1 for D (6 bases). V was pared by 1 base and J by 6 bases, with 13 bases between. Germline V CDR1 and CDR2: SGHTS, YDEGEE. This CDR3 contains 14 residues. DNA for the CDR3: TGTGCCAGCAGCTTGACGACCAGGGGACAGACCCAGTACTTC. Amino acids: CASSLTTRGQTQYF.

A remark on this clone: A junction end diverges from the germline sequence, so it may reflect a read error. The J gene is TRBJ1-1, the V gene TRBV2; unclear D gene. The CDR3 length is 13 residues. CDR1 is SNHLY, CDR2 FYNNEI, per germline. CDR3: CASSEGRAVEGFF. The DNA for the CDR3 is TGTGCCAGCAGTGAAGGTAGGGCTGTCGAAGGTTTCTTT.

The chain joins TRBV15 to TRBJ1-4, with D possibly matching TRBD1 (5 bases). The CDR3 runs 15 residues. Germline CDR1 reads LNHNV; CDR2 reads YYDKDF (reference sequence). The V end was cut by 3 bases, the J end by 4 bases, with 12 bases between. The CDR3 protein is CATSRGDSSNEKLFF. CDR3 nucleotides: TGTGCCACCAGCAGGGGGGACTCTAGTAATGAAAAACTGTTTTTT.

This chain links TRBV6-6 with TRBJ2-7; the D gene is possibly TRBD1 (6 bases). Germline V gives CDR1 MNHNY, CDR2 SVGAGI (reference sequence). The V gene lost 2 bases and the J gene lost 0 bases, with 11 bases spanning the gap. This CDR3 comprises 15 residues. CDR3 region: CASSYGTKNSYEQYF. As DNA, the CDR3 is TGTGCCAGCAGTTACGGGACAAAAAACTCCTACGAGCAGTACTTC.

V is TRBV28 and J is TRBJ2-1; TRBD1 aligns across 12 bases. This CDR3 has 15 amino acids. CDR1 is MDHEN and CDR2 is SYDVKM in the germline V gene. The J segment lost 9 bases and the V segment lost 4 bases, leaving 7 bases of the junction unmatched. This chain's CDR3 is CASSSAGTGGGEQFF. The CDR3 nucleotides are TGTGCCAGCAGTTCCGCCGGGACAGGGGGCGGTGAGCAGTTCTTC.

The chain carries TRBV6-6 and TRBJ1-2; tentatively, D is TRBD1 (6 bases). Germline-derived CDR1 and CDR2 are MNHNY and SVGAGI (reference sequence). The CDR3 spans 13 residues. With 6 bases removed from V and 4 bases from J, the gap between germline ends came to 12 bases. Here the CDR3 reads CASSKGGGYGYTF. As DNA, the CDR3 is TGTGCCAGCAGCAAGGGGGGTGGCTATGGCTACACCTTC.

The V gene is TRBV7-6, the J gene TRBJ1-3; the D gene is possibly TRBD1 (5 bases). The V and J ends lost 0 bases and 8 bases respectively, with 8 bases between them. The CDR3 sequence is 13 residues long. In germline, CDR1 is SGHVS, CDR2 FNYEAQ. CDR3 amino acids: CASSLAEGHTIYF. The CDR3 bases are TGTGCCAGCAGCTTAGCGGAGGGGCACACCATATATTTT.